This entry features one T cell receptor beta chain sequence. Its antigen is not identified. This CDR3 region has 18 residues. This record belongs to a study of regulatory dendritic cells for organ transplantation. Sequencing was performed with immunoSEQ multiplex PCR; in TCRdb, only in-frame clones are kept and a portion is missing. The table shows more than 15,000 clones, with roughly four fifths occurring only once. CFSE-labeled sorted T cells met regulatory or mature dendritic cells for more than four days. This sequence originates from a human donor in good health. The chain employs TRBV1 and TRBJ2-5; TRBD2 was called by the table and not checked on the DNA. TRBV1 is a recognized pseudogene. Sequenced: memory CD4+ T cells from blood cultured with regulatory dendritic cells. Subset noted: CD45RO+ memory T cells. CDR3 DNA: TGCACCAGCAGCCAAGATCATTATACTAGCGGGGGCCAAGAGACCCAGTACTTC. Encoded protein: CTSSQDHYTSGGQETQYF.